These 13 T cell receptor beta chains came from one sample sequenced in a study of blood T cell repertoires in COVID-19. Here immunoSEQ multiplex PCR was the method, and the copy in TCRdb shows in-frame clones only, minus some. The sample carries around 240,000 clones, approximately 90% recorded once. Sequenced material: PBMCs or T cells enriched from blood (not recorded which). All receptors derive from a man aged 50 to 60 who had been exposed to COVID-19.

The V call is TRBV27, the J call TRBJ1-2; 8 nucleotides match TRBD1. The CDR3 is 14 amino acids. V trimming: 7 bases; J trimming: 6 bases; junction bases outside the gene matches: 10. Germline-derived CDR1 and CDR2 are MNHEY and SMNVEV (reference sequence). The CDR3 DNA is TGTGCCAGCACCTCTTTGACAGGGGAAAATGGCTACACCTTC. Protein: CASTSLTGENGYTF.

This rearrangement joins TRBV10-3 to TRBJ1-1; maybe TRBD1 (5 bases). The CDR3 is 12 amino acids. Germline V gene sequence: CDR1 ENHRY, CDR2 SYGVKD. Trimming stripped 3 bases from V and 11 bases from J, with 13 bases between. CDR3 bases: TGTGCCATCAGTGACGGGAGAGGGGAGGCTTTCTTT. Amino acids: CAISDGRGEAFF.

This chain connects TRBV6-2 or TRBV6-3 to TRBJ1-5, with 7 nucleotides matching TRBD1. V shed 2 bases, J shed 0 bases, and the junction held 7 bases outside the gene matches. The CDR3 has 17 residues. CDR1 is MNHEY and CDR2 is SVGEGT in the germline V gene. CDR3 in DNA: TGTGCCAGCAGTTACCCGGGACAGCTATATAGCAATCAGCCCCAGCATTTT. Translating it yields CASSYPGQLYSNQPQHF.

The V and J genes are TRBV15 and TRBJ2-5, with D perhaps TRBD1 (6 bases). From germline, CDR1 is LNHNV and CDR2 YYDKDF (reference sequence). CDR3 length: 17 residues. Trimming stripped 0 bases from V and 7 bases from J, with 21 bases between. Here the CDR3 DNA reads TGTGCCACCAGCAGAGATAGTGGGGGCCGCTTTGTCGGGACCCAGTACTTC. Its protein is CATSRDSGGRFVGTQYF.

The rearrangement links TRBV27 to TRBJ2-1; 13 nucleotides agree with TRBD2. CDR1 is MNHEY, CDR2 SMNVEV, per germline (reference sequence). The CDR3 is 17 residues long. Unmatched junction bases numbered 8, after V lost 5 bases and J lost 4 bases. The CDR3 protein is CASSPPVGLAGYNEQFF. CDR3 nucleotides: TGTGCCAGCAGTCCCCCAGTGGGACTAGCGGGATACAATGAGCAGTTCTTC.

The genes are TRBV19 and TRBJ1-5; D gene ambiguous. Trimming stripped 8 bases from V and 0 bases from J, with 11 bases between. This CDR3 is 14 amino acids long. Germline lookup yields CDR1 LNHDA and CDR2 SQIVND (reference sequence). The CDR3 nucleotides are TGTGCCAGTGAAGGGAGAATTAGCAATCAGCCCCAGCATTTT. This encodes CASEGRISNQPQHF.

This sequence joins TRBV6-4 and TRBJ2-1; a weak D match, TRBD2 (6 bases). Germline V gene lookup returns CDR1 MRHNA and CDR2 SNTAGT. This CDR3 has 15 residues. The V gene lost 2 bases and the J gene lost 0 bases, with 8 bases spanning the gap. The CDR3 here is CASSDRGFSYNEQFF. In DNA, the CDR3 is TGTGCCAGCAGTGACCGGGGGTTCTCCTACAATGAGCAGTTCTTC.

The chain joins TRBV18 to TRBJ1-6; TRBD1 might be the D (6 bases). V was shortened by 1 base and J by 7 bases, with 11 bases between the two germline ends. Germline CDR1 KGHSH, CDR2 LQKENI. The CDR3 sequence is 15 residues long. The CDR3 DNA reads TGTGCCAGCTCACCACAAGCAGGGGACAATTCACCCCTCCACTTT. It yields the protein CASSPQAGDNSPLHF.

The rearrangement uses TRBV30 and TRBJ1-2; tentatively, D is TRBD1 (5 bases). In germline, CDR1 is GTSNPN, CDR2 SVGIG (reference sequence). V shed 3 bases and J shed 6 bases, with 17 bases lying between them. The CDR3 has 14 residues. CDR3 in DNA: TGTGCCTGGAGCCCCACCGGGGGAGGGCATGGCTACACCTTC. Its translation: CAWSPTGGGHGYTF.

The chain carries TRBV18 and TRBJ2-3; 12 bases are shared with TRBD2. The CDR3 loop spans 17 amino acids. Trimming at V came to 3 bases and at J to 5 bases, leaving 9 bases not matched to a gene. CDR1 KGHSH and CDR2 LQKENI come from the germline V gene. The CDR3 sequence: CASSPLAGGPGGDTQYF. For the CDR3, the DNA is TGTGCCAGCTCACCCCTAGCGGGGGGGCCCGGGGGAGATACGCAGTATTTT.

The V gene is TRBV7-9, the J gene TRBJ2-7; D gene uncertain. The CDR3 covers 13 residues. The V gene lost 1 base and the J gene lost 4 bases, with 8 bases spanning the gap. Germline V CDR1 and CDR2: SEHNR, FQNEAQ (reference sequence). The CDR3 loop reads CASSLDYDYEQYV. CDR3 DNA sequence: TGTGCCAGCAGCTTAGACTACGATTACGAGCAGTACGTC.

This clone was recorded only once. V gene TRBV28 combines with J gene TRBJ1-4; D is perhaps TRBD1 (6 bases). Germline V gene lookup returns CDR1 MDHEN and CDR2 SYDVKM. CDR3 length: 12 amino acids. V gave up 6 bases and J gave up 8 bases, with 10 bases separating them. The CDR3, as DNA: TGTGCCAGCAGATCGGGGGGCGAAAAACTGTTTTTT. It specifies CASRSGGEKLFF.

This chain uses TRBV5-1 with TRBJ2-5, with 13 nucleotides matching TRBD2. Germline values: CDR1 SGHRS, CDR2 YFSETQ. V shed 4 bases and J 2 bases; nucleotides not matched to a gene: 5. The CDR3 length is 16 residues. The CDR3 is CASSQGTSGAQETQYF. CDR3 DNA: TGCGCCAGCAGCCAGGGGACTAGCGGGGCTCAAGAGACCCAGTACTTC.